These 21 T cell receptor beta chains originate from one sample sequenced in a study of T cell changes during pregnancy in multiple sclerosis. Profiled with immunoSEQ multiplex PCR; TCRdb holds only in-frame clones, not every one. The data hold roughly 30,000 clones, with around 89% observed a single time. The sequencing here drew on CD4+ T cells from peripheral blood mononuclear cells, taken in the first trimester of pregnancy. The receptors were sampled from a female donor in good health, enrolled as a control in a pregnancy study.

The chain carries TRBV4-3 and TRBJ1-5; no reliable D call. Trimming took 0 bases from V and 9 from J, leaving 9 bases between them. Germline CDR1 and CDR2: LGHNA and YSLEER. The CDR3 covers 13 residues. CDR3 residues: CASSQDVSGPQHF. CDR3 nucleotides: TGCGCCAGCAGCCAAGACGTCAGTGGGCCCCAGCATTTT.

The chain employs TRBV13 and TRBJ1-2, with 8 bases that match TRBD1. Germline CDR1 PRHDT, CDR2 FYEKMQ (reference sequence). The CDR3 totals 15 residues. Trimming cost V 1 base and J 7 bases; bases outside gene matches: 8. DNA for the CDR3: TGTGCCAGCAGCTTAGAAGGACAGGGATTATTTGGCTACACCTTC. This codes for CASSLEGQGLFGYTF.

The chain has TRBV5-4 and TRBJ2-5, with D perhaps TRBD1 (6 bases). CDR3 size: 14 residues. V lost 5 bases and J 0 bases, leaving 11 bases between the germline ends. CDR1 is SGHNT and CDR2 is YYREEE in the germline V gene (reference sequence). The CDR3 protein is CASSSGQYQETQYF. CDR3 sequence (DNA): TGTGCCAGCAGTTCCGGACAGTACCAAGAGACCCAGTACTTC.

This chain uses TRBV9 with TRBJ1-6; D is undetermined. Trimming shortened V by 4 bases and J by 0 bases, and 11 bases separated the two germline ends. Germline V gene lookup returns CDR1 SGDLS and CDR2 YYNGEE. This CDR3 is built from 16 residues. CDR3 residues: CASSSLGGSYNSPLHF. In nucleotides, the CDR3 is TGTGCCAGCAGCTCACTAGGAGGCTCCTATAATTCACCCCTCCACTTT.

The gene calls are TRBV25-1 and TRBJ1-2; a weak D match, TRBD1 (6 bases). The CDR3 consists of 13 residues. V was cut by 5 bases and J by 4 bases, with 11 bases left in between. Germline V gene sequence: CDR1 MGHDK, CDR2 SYGVNS. Written as DNA, the CDR3 is TGTGCCAGCAGTACAGGGTACGGCTATGGCTACACCTTC. This codes for CASSTGYGYGYTF.

The chain uses TRBV7-8 and TRBJ1-1, with D possibly TRBD1 on 5 matching bases. This CDR3 contains 17 residues. V shed 5 bases and J shed 0 bases, with 19 bases lying between them. Looked up from germline, CDR1 is SGHVS and CDR2 is FQNEAQ. The CDR3 loop reads CASSPTGDYLLNTEAFF. In DNA form, the CDR3 reads TGTGCCAGCAGCCCTACAGGAGATTACCTATTGAACACTGAAGCTTTCTTT.

The rearrangement uses TRBV7-9 and TRBJ1-3; unclear D gene. Germline V gene data show CDR1 as SEHNR and CDR2 as FQNEAQ (reference sequence). The CDR3 runs 16 residues. V was clipped by 7 bases and J by 0 bases, with 16 bases between them. Here the CDR3 DNA reads TGTGCCAGCAACGAATTTACAGAAGACTCTGGAAACACCATATATTTT. Protein product: CASNEFTEDSGNTIYF.

A few counts support this clone. This chain uses TRBV19 with TRBJ1-1; possibly TRBD1 for D (5 bases). Per the germline V gene, CDR1 is LNHDA and CDR2 is SQIVND (reference sequence). CDR3 size: 12 residues. V lost 10 bases and J 4 bases, leaving 13 bases between the germline ends. This CDR3 reads CATEDMFTEAFF. Here the CDR3 DNA reads TGTGCCACCGAGGACATGTTCACTGAAGCTTTCTTT. The complete variable domain, with remaining parts taken from reference TRBV19 and TRBJ1-1, reads DGGITQSPKYLFRKEGQNVTLSCEQNLNHDAMYWYRQDPGQGLRLIYYSQIVNDFQKGDIAEGYSVSREKKESFPLTVTSAQKNPTAFYLCATEDMFTEAFFGQGTRLTVV.

This clone appeared a single time. V gene TRBV5-4 combines with J gene TRBJ2-2, with D tentatively TRBD2 (5 bases). The germline V gene has CDR1 SGHNT and CDR2 YYREEE (reference sequence). The CDR3 runs to 15 residues. V shed 3 bases and J shed 4 bases, with 13 bases lying between them. The CDR3 coding sequence is TGTGCCAGCAGCTCGGAGACGGGGAGCACCGGGGAGCTGTTTTTT. This gives the protein CASSSETGSTGELFF.

The gene calls are TRBV6-6 and TRBJ1-2; possibly TRBD1 for D (6 bases). CDR3 length: 12 amino acids. V was cut by 6 bases and J by 4 bases, with 9 bases left in between. Looked up from germline, CDR1 is MNHNY and CDR2 is SVGAGI (reference sequence). The chain's CDR3 is CASSPDSYGYTF. For the CDR3, the DNA is TGTGCCAGCAGCCCGGACAGCTATGGCTACACCTTC.

This chain connects TRBV28 to TRBJ2-1, with 11 positions matching TRBD2. In germline, CDR1 is MDHEN, CDR2 SYDVKM. The length of the CDR3 is 17 residues. Trimming at V came to 5 bases and at J to 6 bases, leaving 12 bases not matched to a gene. The CDR3 DNA sequence: TGTGCCAGCAGTCAATTTAATATCGGGACTAGCGGCAATGAGCAGTTCTTC. This sequence encodes CASSQFNIGTSGNEQFF.

The chain carries TRBV29-1 and TRBJ1-4, with D maybe TRBD1 (5 bases). The germline V gene encodes CDR1 SQVTM and CDR2 ANQGSEA. The CDR3 has 13 residues. Trimming stripped 8 bases from V and 3 bases from J, with 13 bases between. In DNA, the CDR3 is TGCAGCACAACGACACAGGCTAATGAAAAACTGTTTTTT. It yields the protein CSTTTQANEKLFF.

V gene TRBV19 combines with J gene TRBJ2-1; TRBD2 matches 9 bases. V lost 6 bases, J lost 5 bases, and 8 bases stayed unmatched. There are 15 residues in the CDR3. The V gene's germline CDR1 is LNHDA and CDR2 SQIVND (reference sequence). CDR3 loop: CASRKSGRTNNEQFF. The CDR3 DNA is TGTGCCAGTAGGAAGAGCGGGAGGACTAACAATGAGCAGTTCTTC.

This chain links TRBV9 with TRBJ1-4; 8 bases agree with TRBD1. The CDR3 spans 16 residues. Losses at the gene ends were 0 bases for V and 8 bases for J; bases not matched to a gene: 9. Germline-derived CDR1 and CDR2 are SGDLS and YYNGEE. The CDR3 DNA reads as TGTGCCAGCAGCGTAGCAGCTGACAGGGGCGAGGAAAAACTGTTTTTT. This gives the protein CASSVAADRGEEKLFF.

The chain uses TRBV5-6 and TRBJ2-7; possibly TRBD2 for D (6 bases). The CDR3 runs to 15 residues. The germline V and J ends were trimmed by 0 bases and 2 bases, with 12 bases remaining between them. CDR1 is SGHDT, CDR2 YYEEEE, per germline. CDR3 coding DNA: TGTGCCAGCAGCTTGGCCTGGGGGGTAGCCTACGAGCAGTACTTC. It encodes CASSLAWGVAYEQYF.

The chain employs TRBV7-9 and TRBJ2-1, with a weak D call TRBD2 (6 bases). This CDR3 is 14 amino acids long. Trimming shortened V by 1 base and J by 9 bases, and 13 bases separated the two germline ends. Germline V gene data show CDR1 as SEHNR and CDR2 as FQNEAQ (reference sequence). Written as DNA, the CDR3 is TGTGCCAGCAGCTTAGACCGGGACTTTGGTGAGCAGTTCTTC. Amino acids: CASSLDRDFGEQFF.

This clone has only a few counts. The J gene is TRBJ1-1, the V gene TRBV28; the D is unclear. The CDR3 sequence is 14 residues long. The germline gives CDR1 MDHEN, CDR2 SYDVKM. V was shortened by 2 bases and J by 5 bases, with 12 bases between the two germline ends. This CDR3 reads CASSLTHLVTEAFF. Written as DNA, the CDR3 is TGTGCCAGCAGTTTAACTCACCTGGTAACTGAAGCTTTCTTT.

The sample holds one count of this clone. The rearrangement links TRBV29-1 to TRBJ1-4, with 7 bases aligning to TRBD1. J gave up 0 bases and V 6 bases, and 4 bases lay outside the gene matches. Germline CDR1 and CDR2: SQVTM and ANQGSEA. The CDR3 is made up of 14 amino acids. The CDR3 spells CSVLGTATNEKLFF. DNA of the CDR3: TGCAGCGTGCTAGGGACAGCAACTAATGAAAAACTGTTTTTT.

V usage is TRBV10-2 and J usage is TRBJ2-7, with 11 bases that match TRBD2. With 8 bases clipped from V and 4 bases from J, the junction kept 25 bases outside the gene matches. Germline V gene lookup returns CDR1 WSHSY and CDR2 SAAADI. The CDR3 length is 20 residues. CDR3 region: CASFSSTLTSGIRAGYEQYF. CDR3 DNA sequence: TGCGCCAGCTTCTCCTCCACTTTGACTAGCGGGATTAGGGCTGGGTACGAGCAGTACTTC.

Here the CDR3 reads CALGQGRFYGYTF. CDR3 nucleotides: TGTGCCCTCGGACAGGGTAGATTCTATGGCTACACCTTC. V is TRBV30 and J is TRBJ1-2; 8 bases are shared with TRBD1. Germline values: CDR1 GTSNPN, CDR2 SVGIG (reference sequence). V dropped 8 bases and J dropped 4; count of bases not matched to a gene: 9. The CDR3 is 13 amino acids.

J is TRBJ2-3 and V is TRBV30; 7 bases match TRBD2. After removal of 3 bases from V and 6 bases from J, the junction contained 9 bases not matched to a gene. Germline V lookup: CDR1 GTSNPN, CDR2 SVGIG (reference sequence). This CDR3 has 14 residues. The CDR3 loop is CAWRMGGSVDTQYF. In nucleotides, the CDR3 is TGTGCCTGGAGGATGGGCGGGAGTGTGGATACGCAGTATTTT.